This TCR beta chain comes out of a study of circulating CD8 cells and anti-PD-1 response in melanoma. Study-wide background: Anti-PD-1 was first-line therapy for about 50% of the 13 patients. Complete or partial response defined responders; stable or progressive disease, non-responders. General study points: Peptide assays on expanded sorted subsets replaced tumor-based reactivity testing. Published repertoire comparisons used only baseline and M1 samples from a small cohort with few responders.

Four subsets defined by PD-1 and/or TIGIT were sorted from live CD3+CD8+TCRalphabeta+ cells. The CDR3 spans 14 residues. The V and J ends lost 3 bases and 5 bases respectively, with 10 bases between them. Germline V gives CDR1 SNHLY, CDR2 FYNNEI. This clonotype is large (0.1 to 1%) in the sample. Its specificity is not known. The QIAseq Immune Repertoire TCR panel built the libraries from around 15 ng of total RNA. One entry per CDR3 protein, called by TCRdb with MiXCR from the reads. This sample has more than 500 distinct CDR3 sequences; approximately 7.9% occur once, and the top ten carry 30% to 45%.

The V gene is TRBV2, the J gene TRBJ1-4; D possibly corresponds to TRBD1 (5 bases). The material was CD8+ T cells from PBMCs, obtained at baseline or after one month of anti-PD-1 therapy (not recorded which). The clonotype originates from a human donor with melanoma. Here the CDR3 reads CASSDPRENEKLFF. Written as DNA, the CDR3 is TGTGCCAGCAGTGATCCCAGGGAAAATGAAAAACTGTTTTTT.